A single T cell receptor (beta chain) is shown here with its context. Which antigen it targets is not known. No base quality values were provided; no much bigger clone lies one nucleotide off. The source of the sample is a study of OX40 agonist ivuxolimab in advanced cancers. A note on the overall study: Ivuxolimab was an agonistic, fully human IgG2 monoclonal antibody directed against OX40 (CD134), a costimulatory receptor. Intravenous ivuxolimab was administered to patients every 2 weeks at six dose levels: 0.01, 0.1, 0.3, 1.5, 3 and 10 mg/kg. Of the roughly 52 patients in dose escalation, 19 had hepatocellular carcinoma, about 15 had melanoma, 9 had renal cell carcinoma and 9 had head and neck cancer. A male proportion of 82.7% and a mean age of approximately 55 years, ranging from about 23 to 90, were recorded for the dose-escalation cohort. Patients were allowed to have had prior anti-PD-1, anti-PD-L1 or anti-CTLA-4 therapy, and 40% of the dose-escalation patients had been treated with checkpoint inhibitors. Partial responses were achieved by three dose-escalation patients, of whom one had hepatocellular carcinoma and two had cutaneous melanoma. Peripheral TCRbeta sequencing aimed to test whether ivuxolimab altered TCR sequence diversity and caused clonal T-cell expansion. The paper covers the monotherapy dose-escalation part of the phase I ivuxolimab trial, which included N ≈ 57 patients.

Genomic DNA was isolated from the sorted cells so that the TCRbeta CDR3 region could be sequenced. The immunoSEQ Assay was used to sequence the TCRbeta CDR3 regions. TCRdb took this table from immuneACCESS and kept in-frame rearrangements with V and J called. Such tables lack part of the clones; where checked against another copy, unresolved V genes explain under half of the gap, and the rest is unexplained. Across this sample there are fewer than 75,000 clones, with roughly 87% seen only once. The top ten hold approximately 3% of the sample. Between the V and J ends, shortened by 4 bases and 1 base respectively, the junction contains 13 bases. From a lookup of the germline V gene, CDR1 and CDR2 are MNHNS and SASEGT. Measured from the cysteine to the phenylalanine, the CDR3 is 15 residues long. The DNA shown is the 45-base CDR3, in frame from base 1. The trial excluded patients who had a history of autoimmune disease or were on systemic immunosuppression. Peripheral blood for TCR sequencing was collected from all dose cohorts at baseline, on cycle 4 day 1, and on cycle 7 day 1. The samples were taken from a phase I, first-in-human, multicenter, open-label dose-escalation trial of ivuxolimab. Adults with locally advanced or metastatic head and neck squamous cell, hepatocellular, melanoma or renal cell carcinoma were enrolled in the trial. CD4+ and CD8+ T cells were sorted separately from peripheral blood before TCR sequencing.

The full study reports these points: In the 0.1-3.0 mg/kg groups, partial responders had among the lowest normalized peripheral clonal expansion, particularly in CD8+ T cells. Low levels of normalized T-cell clonal expansion were also seen in some nonresponding patients. Antigen specificity was not determined for the clonally expanded peripheral T cells. After ivuxolimab, more expanded clones were found on average in CD8+ T cells than in CD4+ T cells. At doses of 0.1 to 3.0 mg/kg, clonal expansion of both CD4+ and CD8+ T cells in blood was seen between baseline and week 6.

The chain is assembled from TRBV6-1 and TRBJ2-5, with the D gene not confidently named. This TCR came from an adult with an advanced solid tumor such as melanoma, head and neck, liver or kidney cancer. Material: CD4+ or CD8+ T cells sorted from blood, obtained in a trial of the OX40 agonist ivuxolimab. For the CDR3, the sequence is CASSAGPEVQETQYF. The DNA sequence follows: TGTGCCAGCAGTGCCGGACCAGAAGTCCAAGAGACCCAGTACTTC.